In its sample, the clone carrying this TCR beta chain was seen a few times. Its antigen remains unidentified. V was cut by 2 bases and J by 9 bases, with 17 bases left in between. The germline V gene encodes CDR1 LGHNT and CDR2 FRNRAP. This CDR3 comprises 15 residues. This record belongs to a study of T cell repertoires in cytomegalovirus infection. About the research overall: A matching HLA type, together with CMV infection, was signaled by public TCR beta signatures. Findings and caveats of the study: The ex vivo response was dominated by HLA-C-restricted CMV-specific TCR beta clonotypes.

TCRdb redid the calling of the reads with MiXCR, one entry per CDR3 protein. The data hold about 570,000 distinct CDR3 sequences, with around two fifths observed a single time. The sequence was collected from a human donor in good health (CMV status not recorded). Some clones in this sample may be carry-over from other donors' samples. Sequencing used cultured PBMCs, obtained from culture after CMV antigen stimulation. The chain links TRBV12-5 to TRBJ2-1, with D perhaps assigned TRBD1 or TRBD2 (6 bases each). This CDR3 reads CASGLRGDLGPEQFF. CDR3 coding DNA: TGTGCTAGTGGTTTGAGGGGGGACCTAGGTCCTGAGCAGTTCTTC.